This T cell receptor (beta chain) is from a study of metastatic and nonmetastatic thyroid tumors. In the study overall: Both malignant and benign thyroid patients supplied peripheral blood and tumor or nodule tissue samples, across which the repertoires of these patients were then compared. The study's findings and limits: When malignant thyroid tumors were compared with benign nodules, TCR beta diversity was reportedly significantly higher in the malignant tumors. This held in both blood and tumor samples.

None of the patients had undergone any treatment ahead of thyroid surgery. With MiXCR, TCRdb reprocessed the PCR reads. The sample holds 15,000 to 20,000 clones; about 22% are singletons and the top ten take just over 20%. This clone was recorded a few times. Its antigen remains unknown. The material sequenced was adjacent normal tissue. The sequence came from a female donor with papillary thyroid cancer or a benign thyroid nodule (not recorded which). Some clones in this sample may be carry-over from other donors' samples.

The CDR3 bases are TGCAGTGCTGGGGGGCTAGCGGGAGTCAATGAGCAGTTCTTC. Translation gives CSAGGLAGVNEQFF. This chain connects TRBV20-1 to TRBJ2-1; 10 positions agree with TRBD2. CDR3 size: 14 residues. CDR1 is DFQATT, CDR2 SNEGSKA, per germline (reference sequence). The junction had 7 bases not matched to a gene; V was cut back by 5 bases and J by 6 bases.